The entry that follows covers one T cell receptor beta chain sequence. Data came from immunoSEQ multiplex PCR; TCRdb stores just in-frame clones and leaves some out. The sample holds more than 100,000 clones; about nine tenths are singletons and the top ten take 5.5% to 7%. The data belong to a study of radiotherapy plus CTLA-4 blockade in lung cancer. Germline CDR1 SGHAT, CDR2 FQNNGV. V gave up 5 bases and J gave up 6 bases, with 15 bases separating them. The CDR3 sequence is 14 residues long. This specimen was peripheral blood, taken from a patient treated with radiotherapy plus ipilimumab. The chain is built from TRBV11-2 and TRBJ2-3; D could derive from TRBD1 or TRBD2 (6 bases each). This clonotype was sampled from a human donor with non-small cell lung cancer that progressed on radiotherapy plus ipilimumab. CDR3 protein: CASSPGANRDTQYF. CDR3 in DNA: TGTGCCAGCAGCCCGGGGGCCAACCGGGATACGCAGTATTTT.